The 7 T cell receptor beta chains presented below share a single source sample, sequenced in a study of blood T cell repertoires in COVID-19. Only in-frame clones appear in the TCRdb table, and some are missing; sequencing was by immunoSEQ multiplex PCR. Found here are around 450,000 clones, approximately 86% of them singletons; the top ten hold 0.7%. The sequencing input was PBMCs or T cells enriched from blood (not recorded which). Receptor source: a woman aged 18-29 years who had recovered from COVID-19.

The chain joins TRBV11-2 to TRBJ1-3, with D unclear. V gave up 2 bases and J gave up 0 bases, with 8 bases separating them. The germline V gene encodes CDR1 SGHAT and CDR2 FQNNGV. The CDR3 sequence is 15 residues long. The CDR3 coding sequence is TGTGCCAGCAGCTTAATTCAGGACTCTGGAAACACCATATATTTT. It translates to CASSLIQDSGNTIYF.

In DNA, the CDR3 is TGTGCCAGCAGTTGGGGGGGCCCTACCGGGGAGCTGTTTTTT. It codes for CASSWGGPTGELFF. This chain connects TRBV27 to TRBJ2-2; a weak D match, TRBD2 (7 bases). This CDR3 is built from 14 residues. Germline CDR1 and CDR2: MNHEY and SMNVEV (reference sequence). The germline V and J ends were trimmed by 4 bases and 5 bases, with 11 bases remaining between them.

V is TRBV11-3 and J is TRBJ2-5; TRBD2 might be the D (7 bases). This CDR3 region has 16 residues. The V gene's germline CDR1 is SGHNT and CDR2 YENEEA. Trimming removed 4 bases at V and 5 bases at J, with 20 bases between. The CDR3 DNA sequence: TGTGCCAGCAGCTACAGGGAGGGGCCGCGGAGGGAGACCCAGTACTTC. Translating it yields CASSYREGPRRETQYF.

Points on this clone: Distinct nucleotide sequences in the sample also encode this CDR3. This sequence joins TRBV14 and TRBJ1-1; D uncertain. The V gene lost 1 base and the J gene lost 1 base, with 10 bases spanning the gap. Looked up from germline, CDR1 is SGHDN and CDR2 is FVKESK. The CDR3 extends over 15 amino acids. CDR3 residues: CASSQVGRENTEAFF. CDR3 DNA sequence: TGTGCCAGCAGCCAAGTAGGTCGGGAGAACACTGAAGCTTTCTTT.

This sequence joins TRBV30 and TRBJ1-1; TRBD1 matches at 7 bases. The V and J ends lost 2 bases and 8 bases, in that order; junction bases with no gene match: 11. Germline V gene lookup returns CDR1 GTSNPN and CDR2 SVGIG (reference sequence). The CDR3 covers 14 residues. CDR3 sequence reads: CAWSSGRGMGEAFF. The CDR3 DNA sequence: TGTGCCTGGAGTTCGGGCAGGGGGATGGGAGAAGCTTTCTTT.

The V gene is TRBV11-2, the J gene TRBJ1-4; no clear D. The CDR3 extends over 16 amino acids. Germline CDR1 SGHAT, CDR2 FQNNGV. V lost 3 bases to trimming and J lost 0 bases, with 11 bases between them. The CDR3 region is CASSFGKGATNEKLFF. The CDR3 DNA reads TGTGCCAGCAGCTTCGGTAAAGGAGCAACTAATGAAAAACTGTTTTTT.

A note on this clone: Other DNA sequences in the sample encode the same CDR3. The rearrangement joins TRBV2 to TRBJ1-6; D gene ambiguous. The CDR3 covers 13 residues. Looked up from germline, CDR1 is SNHLY and CDR2 is FYNNEI. The V end was cut by 3 bases, the J end by 7 bases, with 7 bases between. The CDR3 DNA sequence: TGTGCCAGCAGTGACAGAGGAAATTCACCCCTCCACTTT. It codes for CASSDRGNSPLHF.